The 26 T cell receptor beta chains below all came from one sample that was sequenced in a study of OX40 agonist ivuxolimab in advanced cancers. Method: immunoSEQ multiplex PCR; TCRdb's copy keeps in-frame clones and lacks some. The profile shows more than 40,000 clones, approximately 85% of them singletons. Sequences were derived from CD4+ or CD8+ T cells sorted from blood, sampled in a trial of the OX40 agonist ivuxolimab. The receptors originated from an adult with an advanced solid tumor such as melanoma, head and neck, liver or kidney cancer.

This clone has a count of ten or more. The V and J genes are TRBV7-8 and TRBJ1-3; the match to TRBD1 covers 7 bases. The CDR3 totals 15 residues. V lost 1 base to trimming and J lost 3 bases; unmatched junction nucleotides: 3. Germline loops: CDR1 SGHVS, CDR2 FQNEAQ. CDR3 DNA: TGTGCCAGCAGCTTAGAGGGACAGTTTGGAAACACCATATATTTT. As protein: CASSLEGQFGNTIYF.

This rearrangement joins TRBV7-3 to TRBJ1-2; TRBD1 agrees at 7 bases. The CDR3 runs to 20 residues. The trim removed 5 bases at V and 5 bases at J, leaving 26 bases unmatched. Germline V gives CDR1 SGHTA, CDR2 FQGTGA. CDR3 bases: TGTGCCAGCAGCCCCACTCTAATAAGGGGACAGAGGCTTGAGGGGTATGGCTACACCTTC. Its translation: CASSPTLIRGQRLEGYGYTF. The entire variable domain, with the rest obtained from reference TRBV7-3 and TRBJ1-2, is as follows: GAGVSQTPSNKVTEKGKYVELRCDPISGHTALYWYRQSLGQGPEFLIYFQGTGAADDSGLPNDRFFAVRPEGSVSTLKIQRTERGDSAVYLCASSPTLIRGQRLEGYGYTFGSGTRLTVV.

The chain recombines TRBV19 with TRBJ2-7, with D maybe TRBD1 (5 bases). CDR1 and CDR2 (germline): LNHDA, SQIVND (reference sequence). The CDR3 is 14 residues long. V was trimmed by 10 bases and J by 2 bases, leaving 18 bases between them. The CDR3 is CATTYQGATYEQYF. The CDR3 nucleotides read TGTGCCACTACCTACCAGGGTGCTACCTACGAGCAGTACTTC. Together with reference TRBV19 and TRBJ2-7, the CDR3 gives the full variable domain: DGGITQSPKYLFRKEGQNVTLSCEQNLNHDAMYWYRQDPGQGLRLIYYSQIVNDFQKGDIAEGYSVSREKKESFPLTVTSAQKNPTAFYLCATTYQGATYEQYFGPGTRLTVT.

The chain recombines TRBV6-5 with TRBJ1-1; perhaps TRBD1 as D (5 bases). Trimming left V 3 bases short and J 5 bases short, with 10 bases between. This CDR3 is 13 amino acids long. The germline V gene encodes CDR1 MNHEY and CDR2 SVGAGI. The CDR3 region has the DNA TGTGCCAGCAGTTATCGGGGGATAACTGAAGCTTTCTTT. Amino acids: CASSYRGITEAFF.

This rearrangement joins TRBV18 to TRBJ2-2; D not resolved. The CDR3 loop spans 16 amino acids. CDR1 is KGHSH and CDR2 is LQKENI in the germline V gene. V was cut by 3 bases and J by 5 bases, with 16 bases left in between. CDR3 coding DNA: TGTGCCAGCTCACCTGATGTGGCTGTTGGTACCGGGGAGCTGTTTTTT. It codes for CASSPDVAVGTGELFF.

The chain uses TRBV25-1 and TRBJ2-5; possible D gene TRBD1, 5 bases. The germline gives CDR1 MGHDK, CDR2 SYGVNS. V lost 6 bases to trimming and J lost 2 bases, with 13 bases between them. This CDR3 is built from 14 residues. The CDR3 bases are TGTGCCAGCAGGGACGACAGAAAGCAAGAGACCCAGTACTTC. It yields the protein CASRDDRKQETQYF. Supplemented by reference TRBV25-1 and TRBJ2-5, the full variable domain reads EADIYQTPRYLVIGTGKKITLECSQTMGHDKMYWYQQDPGMELHLIHYSYGVNSTEKGDLSSESTVSRIRTEHFPLTLESARPSHTSQYLCASRDDRKQETQYFGPGTRLLVL.

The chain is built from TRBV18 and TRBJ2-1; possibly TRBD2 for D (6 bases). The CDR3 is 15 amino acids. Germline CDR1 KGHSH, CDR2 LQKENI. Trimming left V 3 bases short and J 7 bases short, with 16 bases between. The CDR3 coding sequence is TGTGCCAGCTCACCTTCCCGGGCTCGGGGGAATGAGCAGTTCTTC. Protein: CASSPSRARGNEQFF.

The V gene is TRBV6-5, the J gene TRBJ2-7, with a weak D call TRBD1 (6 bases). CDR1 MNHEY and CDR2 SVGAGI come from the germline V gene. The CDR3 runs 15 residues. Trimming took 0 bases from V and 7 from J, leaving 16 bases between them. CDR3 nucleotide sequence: TGTGCCAGCAGTTACTCCGGCAGGGGAACTGGTGAGCAGTACTTC. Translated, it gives CASSYSGRGTGEQYF.

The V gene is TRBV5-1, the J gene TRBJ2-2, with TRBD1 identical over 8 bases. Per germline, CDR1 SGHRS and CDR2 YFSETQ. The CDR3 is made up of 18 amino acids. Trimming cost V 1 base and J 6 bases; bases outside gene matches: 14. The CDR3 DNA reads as TGCGCCAGCAGCTTGTATATGGTCGTGACAGGGGTCCCCGGGGAGCTGTTTTTT. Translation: CASSLYMVVTGVPGELFF.

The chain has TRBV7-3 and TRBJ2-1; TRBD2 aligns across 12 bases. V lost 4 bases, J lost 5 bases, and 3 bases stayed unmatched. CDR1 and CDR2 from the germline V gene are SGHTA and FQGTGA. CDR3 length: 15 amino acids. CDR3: CASSSTSGRNNEQFF. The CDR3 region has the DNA TGTGCCAGCAGCTCTACTAGCGGGAGGAACAATGAGCAGTTCTTC.

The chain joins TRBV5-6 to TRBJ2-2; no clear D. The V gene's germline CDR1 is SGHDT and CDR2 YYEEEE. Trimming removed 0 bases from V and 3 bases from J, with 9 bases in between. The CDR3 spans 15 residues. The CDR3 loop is CASSLDEHYTGELFF. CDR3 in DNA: TGTGCCAGCAGCTTGGATGAGCACTACACCGGGGAGCTGTTTTTT.

The CDR3 region is CASRYEIYPGTGTAEENQPQHF. As DNA, the CDR3 is TGCGCCAGCAGGTATGAGATTTACCCCGGGACAGGGACCGCCGAGGAGAATCAGCCCCAGCATTTT. The chain employs TRBV10-1 and TRBJ1-5; the match to TRBD1 covers 9 bases. The V segment lost 6 bases and the J segment 4 bases; nucleotides outside the gene matches: 28. CDR3 size: 22 residues. Germline V lookup: CDR1 WNHNN, CDR2 SYGVQD (reference sequence).

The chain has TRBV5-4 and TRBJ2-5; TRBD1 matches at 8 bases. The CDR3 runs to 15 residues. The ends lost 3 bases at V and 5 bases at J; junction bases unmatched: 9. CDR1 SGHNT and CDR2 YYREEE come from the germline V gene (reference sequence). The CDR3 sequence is CASSYRQGMRETQYF. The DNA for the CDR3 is TGTGCCAGCAGCTATCGACAGGGGATGAGGGAGACCCAGTACTTC. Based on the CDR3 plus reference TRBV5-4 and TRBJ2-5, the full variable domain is ETGVTQSPTHLIKTRGQQVTLRCSSQSGHNTVSWYQQALGQGPQFIFQYYREEENGRGNFPPRFSGLQFPNYSSELNVNALELDDSALYLCASSYRQGMRETQYFGPGTRLLVL.

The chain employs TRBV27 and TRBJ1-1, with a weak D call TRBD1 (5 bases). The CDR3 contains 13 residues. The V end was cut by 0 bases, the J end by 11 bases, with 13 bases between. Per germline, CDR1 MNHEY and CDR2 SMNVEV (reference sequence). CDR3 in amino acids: CASSLSWGSEAFF. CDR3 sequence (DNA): TGTGCCAGCAGTTTATCGTGGGGGTCAGAGGCTTTCTTT.

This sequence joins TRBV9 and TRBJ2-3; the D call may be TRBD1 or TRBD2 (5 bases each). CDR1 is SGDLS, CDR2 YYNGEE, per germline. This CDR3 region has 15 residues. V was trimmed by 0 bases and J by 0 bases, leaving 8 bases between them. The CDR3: CASSVAGPSTDTQYF. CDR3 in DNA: TGTGCCAGCAGCGTAGCGGGGCCTAGCACAGATACGCAGTATTTT.

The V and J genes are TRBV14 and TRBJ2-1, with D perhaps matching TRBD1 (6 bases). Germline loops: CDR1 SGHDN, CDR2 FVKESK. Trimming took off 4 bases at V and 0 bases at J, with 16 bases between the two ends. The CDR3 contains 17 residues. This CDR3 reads CASSRGIQGTSYNEQFF. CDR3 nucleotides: TGTGCCAGCAGCCGAGGGATCCAGGGGACCTCCTACAATGAGCAGTTCTTC.

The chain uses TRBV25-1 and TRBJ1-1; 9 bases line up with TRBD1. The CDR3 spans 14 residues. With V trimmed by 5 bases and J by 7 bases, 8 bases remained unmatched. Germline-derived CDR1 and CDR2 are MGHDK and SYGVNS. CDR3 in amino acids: CASSPRDRVVEAFF. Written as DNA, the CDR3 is TGTGCCAGCAGTCCCCGGGACAGGGTGGTTGAAGCTTTCTTT.

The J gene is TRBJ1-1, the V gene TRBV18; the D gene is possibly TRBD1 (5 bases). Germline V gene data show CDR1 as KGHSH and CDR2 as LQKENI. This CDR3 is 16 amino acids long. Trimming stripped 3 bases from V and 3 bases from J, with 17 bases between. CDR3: CASSPYGGEGDTEAFF. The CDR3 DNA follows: TGTGCCAGCTCACCCTACGGAGGGGAAGGGGACACTGAAGCTTTCTTT.

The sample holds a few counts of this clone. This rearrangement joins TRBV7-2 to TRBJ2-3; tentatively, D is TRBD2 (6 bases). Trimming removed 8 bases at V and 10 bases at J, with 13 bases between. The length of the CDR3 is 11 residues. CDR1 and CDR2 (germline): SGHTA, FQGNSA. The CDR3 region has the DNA TGTGCCAGCCTAGGAGGGTCCTCGCAGTATTTT. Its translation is CASLGGSSQYF.

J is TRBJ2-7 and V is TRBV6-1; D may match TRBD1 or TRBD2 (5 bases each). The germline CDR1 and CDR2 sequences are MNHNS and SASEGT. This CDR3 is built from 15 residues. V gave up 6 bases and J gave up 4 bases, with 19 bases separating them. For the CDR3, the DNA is TGTGCCAGCAGCAACCCGTCCGGGACCCCGTACGAGCAGTACTTC. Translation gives CASSNPSGTPYEQYF.

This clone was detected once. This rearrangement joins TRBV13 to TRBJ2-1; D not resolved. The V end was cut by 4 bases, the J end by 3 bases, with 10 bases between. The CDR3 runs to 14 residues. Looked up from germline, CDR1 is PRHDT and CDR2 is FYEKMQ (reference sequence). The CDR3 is CASSSFFGYNEQFF. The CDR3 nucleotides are TGTGCCAGCAGCTCTTTTTTCGGCTACAATGAGCAGTTCTTC.

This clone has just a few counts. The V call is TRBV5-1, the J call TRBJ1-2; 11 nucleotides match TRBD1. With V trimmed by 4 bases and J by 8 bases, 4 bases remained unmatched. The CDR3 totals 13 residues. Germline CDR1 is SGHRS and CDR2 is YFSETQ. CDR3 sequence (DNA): TGCGCCAGCAGCGAGGGACAGGGGGTCGGCTACACCTTC. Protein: CASSEGQGVGYTF.

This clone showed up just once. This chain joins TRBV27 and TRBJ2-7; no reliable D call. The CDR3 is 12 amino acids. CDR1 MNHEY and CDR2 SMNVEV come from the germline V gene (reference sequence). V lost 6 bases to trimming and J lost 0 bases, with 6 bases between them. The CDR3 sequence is CASSFSSYEQYF. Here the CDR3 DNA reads TGTGCCAGCAGCTTCAGCTCCTACGAGCAGTACTTC.

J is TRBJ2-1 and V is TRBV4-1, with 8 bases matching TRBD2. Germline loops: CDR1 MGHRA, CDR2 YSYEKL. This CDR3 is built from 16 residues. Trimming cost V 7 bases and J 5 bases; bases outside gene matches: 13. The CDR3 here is CASKRNPSGGHNEQFF. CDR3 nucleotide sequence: TGCGCCAGCAAAAGAAACCCGAGCGGGGGTCACAATGAGCAGTTCTTC.

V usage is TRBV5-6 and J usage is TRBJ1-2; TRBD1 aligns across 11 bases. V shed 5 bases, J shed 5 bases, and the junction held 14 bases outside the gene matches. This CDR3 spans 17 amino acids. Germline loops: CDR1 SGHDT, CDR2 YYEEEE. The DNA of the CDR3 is TGTGCCAGCAGACGAGAGCTAGGACAGGGGGCGCGGTATGGCTACACCTTC. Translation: CASRRELGQGARYGYTF.

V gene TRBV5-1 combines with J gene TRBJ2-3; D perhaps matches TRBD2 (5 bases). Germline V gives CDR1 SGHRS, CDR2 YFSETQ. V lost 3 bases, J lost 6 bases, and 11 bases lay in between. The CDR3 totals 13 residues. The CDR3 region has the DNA TGCGCCAGCAGCTGGGAGAGTGGGGATACGCAGTATTTT. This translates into CASSWESGDTQYF.